This entry concerns a single T cell receptor (beta chain). The length of the CDR3 is 12 residues. From germline, CDR1 is SQVTM and CDR2 ANQGSEA. The germline V and J ends were trimmed by 4 bases and 3 bases, with 9 bases remaining between them. This entry comes from a study of blood T cell repertoires in COVID-19. Whole-study context: There were acute and convalescent COVID-19 samples, and they came from the United States, Italy and Spain. The cDNA or gDNA used as material had been derived from T cells, B-cell-depleted T cells, or PBMCs.

Original handling: Reference gene primer amplification gave nucleated cell count estimates. TCRdb keeps only in-frame clones here, not all; method: immunoSEQ multiplex PCR. V, J and clone size are those of that table, while D and trimming were read from the DNA. The sample lists tens of thousands of clones, over 75% seen once, with roughly 28% in the top ten. This clonotype was sampled from a man aged 45 to 65 with acute or convalescent COVID-19. The gene calls are TRBV29-1 and TRBJ2-5; D is possibly TRBD1 (5 bases). Sequencing was done on a sample of peripheral blood. This chain's CDR3 is CSVVQDKETQYF. The CDR3 DNA sequence: TGCAGCGTTGTTCAGGACAAAGAGACCCAGTACTTC.